The sequence of this TCR beta chain was determined in a study of T cells in localized non-small cell lung cancer. Study-wide points: Higher blood T cell density tracked longer overall survival. The greatest T cell clonality was found in uninvolved adjacent lung (higher than in tumor). Appearances in adjacent lung were noted for a median roughly 50 of the top 100 tumor clones. Only one tumor region went through sequencing, so heterogeneity may still be there.

The protocol was immunoSEQ multiplex PCR, while the TCRdb copy is restricted to in-frame clones and leaves out a portion. The repertoire holds 100,000 to 150,000 clones, with more than 70% as singletons. CDR3 size: 14 residues. From germline, CDR1 is MNHEY and CDR2 SMNVEV (reference sequence). Trimming left V 1 base short and J 4 bases short, with 8 bases between. With respect to this clone: The antigen is unknown.

The chain links TRBV27 to TRBJ1-3; D unclear. The source of this sequence is a female donor over 55 with stage I lung adenocarcinoma. This specimen was peripheral blood, taken before any cancer treatment. The chain's CDR3 is CASSLYGNGNTIYF. DNA for the CDR3: TGTGCCAGCAGTTTATACGGGAACGGAAACACCATATATTTT.